This T cell receptor (beta chain) was sequenced during a study of blood T cell repertoires in COVID-19. All enrollees were about 18 to 100 years old and from approximately 25 US areas. Germline CDR1 is MNHEY and CDR2 is SVGAGI. V lost 5 bases and J lost 9; bases outside the gene matches: 3. This CDR3 region has 12 residues. Per the study methods: From reference gene primer amplification, estimates of nucleated cell counts were derived. Sequencing used immunoSEQ multiplex PCR; TCRdb keeps in-frame clones, though not all of them. V, J and clone size were drawn from that table, and D and trimming were deduced from the DNA. The table lists approximately 250,000 clones, approximately 90% of them singletons.

The sequence derives from a woman in her fifties or sixties in a cohort exposed to, infected with or recovered from COVID-19 (not recorded which). The sequencing input was PBMCs or T cells enriched from blood (not recorded which). The chain links TRBV6-5 to TRBJ2-1; 8 bases align to TRBD1. The CDR3 bases are TGTGCCAGCAGTCTAACAGGGGGTGAGCAGTTCTTC. Residues: CASSLTGGEQFF.